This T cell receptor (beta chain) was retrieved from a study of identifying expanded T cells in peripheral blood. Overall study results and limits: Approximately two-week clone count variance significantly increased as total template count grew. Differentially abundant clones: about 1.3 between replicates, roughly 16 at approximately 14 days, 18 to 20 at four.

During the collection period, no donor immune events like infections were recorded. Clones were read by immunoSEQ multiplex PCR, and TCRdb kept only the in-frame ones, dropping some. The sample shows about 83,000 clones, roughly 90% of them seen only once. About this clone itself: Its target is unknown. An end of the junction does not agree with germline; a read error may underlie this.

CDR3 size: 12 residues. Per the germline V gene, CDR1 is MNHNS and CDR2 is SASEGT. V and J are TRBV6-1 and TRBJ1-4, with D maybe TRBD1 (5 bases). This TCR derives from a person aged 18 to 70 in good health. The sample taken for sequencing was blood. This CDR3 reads CASSEGGRPPVF. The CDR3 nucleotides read TGTGCCAGCAGTGAAGGGGGCCGACCCCCCGTGTTT.